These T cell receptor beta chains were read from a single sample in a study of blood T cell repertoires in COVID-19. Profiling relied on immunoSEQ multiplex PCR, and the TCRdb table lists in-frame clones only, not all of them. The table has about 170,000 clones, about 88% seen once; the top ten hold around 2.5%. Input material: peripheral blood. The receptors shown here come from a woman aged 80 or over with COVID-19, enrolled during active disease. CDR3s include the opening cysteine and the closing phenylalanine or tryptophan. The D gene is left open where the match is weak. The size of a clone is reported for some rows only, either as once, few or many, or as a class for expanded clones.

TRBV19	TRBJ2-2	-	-	TGTGCCAGTAGTACAGGGTCGAACACCGGGGAGCTGTTTTTT	CASSTGSNTGELFF
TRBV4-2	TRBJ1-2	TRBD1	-	TGTGCCAGCAGCCAAGGACAGGGTATCATGGTTCATGGCTACACCTTC	CASSQGQGIMVHGYTF
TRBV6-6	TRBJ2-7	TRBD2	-	TGTGCCAGCAGTTACTTGTTAGCGGGAGTGGACGAGCAGTACTTC	CASSYLLAGVDEQYF
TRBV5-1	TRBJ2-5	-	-	TGCGCCAGCAGCTCGGACAGTAGGGAGACCCAGTACTTC	CASSSDSRETQYF
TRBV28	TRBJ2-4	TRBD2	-	TGTGCCAGCAGTTTTCGGATAGCGGGAGGACTTCAAAGCATTCAGTACTTC	CASSFRIAGGLQSIQYF
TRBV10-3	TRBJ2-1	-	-	TGTGCCATCAGTCCCGAGGGATTCTCCACTAACAATGAGCAGTTCTTC	CAISPEGFSTNNEQFF
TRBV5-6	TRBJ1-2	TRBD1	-	TGTGCCAGCAGCTTGGGGGACAGGATTTATGGCTACACCTTC	CASSLGDRIYGYTF
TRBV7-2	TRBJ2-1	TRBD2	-	TGTGCCAGCAGCTTACTAGCGGGAGGCAACAATGAGCAGTTCTTC	CASSLLAGGNNEQFF
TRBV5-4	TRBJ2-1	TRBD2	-	TGTGCCAGCAGCTGGGATAGCGGGAGGGTTAGCTCCTACAATGAGCAGTTCTTC	CASSWDSGRVSSYNEQFF
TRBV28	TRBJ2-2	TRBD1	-	TGTGCCAGCAGTTCCCCGGGGCAGGGGGCCGGGGAGCTGTTTTTT	CASSSPGQGAGELFF
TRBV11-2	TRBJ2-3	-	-	TGTGCCAGCAGCTGGGAGGATACGCAGTATTTT	CASSWEDTQYF
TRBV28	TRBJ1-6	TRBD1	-	TGTGCCAGCAGCTCGACAGGGGGTATCGGTTCACCCCTCCACTTT	CASSSTGGIGSPLHF
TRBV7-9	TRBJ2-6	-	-	TGTGCCAGCAGCTCTTGGTGGCAGGGGCCCTCTGGGGCCAACGTCCTGACTTTC	CASSSWWQGPSGANVLTF
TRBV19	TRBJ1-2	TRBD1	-	TGTGCCAGTAGTATCCAGACAGGGGAATATGGCTACACCTTC	CASSIQTGEYGYTF
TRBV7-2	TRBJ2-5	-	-	TGTGCCAGCAGCTTACGTCCAGGGGTGCAAGAGACCCAGTACTTC	CASSLRPGVQETQYF
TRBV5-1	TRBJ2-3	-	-	TGCGCCAGCAGCCCGAGACTAACAGATACGCAGTATTTT	CASSPRLTDTQYF
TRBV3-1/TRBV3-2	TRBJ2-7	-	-	TGTGCCAGCAGCCAAGGGACAGCTTCCTACGAGCAGTACTTC	CASSQGTASYEQYF
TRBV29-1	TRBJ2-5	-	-	TGCAGCGTTGAAGTACCGCTGACAAGCCCGGAAAAGACCCAGTACTTC	CSVEVPLTSPEKTQYF
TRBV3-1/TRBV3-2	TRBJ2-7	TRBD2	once	TGTGCCAGCAGCCAAGTTCTGACTAGCGGGAGTTACGAGCAGTACTTC	CASSQVLTSGSYEQYF
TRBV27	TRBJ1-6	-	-	TGTGCCAGCAGTTTTCCCCCAGGGAATAATTCACCCCTCCACTTT	CASSFPPGNNSPLHF
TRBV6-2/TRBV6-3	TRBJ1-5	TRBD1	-	TGTGCCAGCAGCTCCGGGACAGGCCACAATCAGCCCCAGCATTTT	CASSSGTGHNQPQHF
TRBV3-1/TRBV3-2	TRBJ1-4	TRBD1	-	TGTGCCAGCAGCGCCAGGACAGGGACAACTAATGAAAAACTGTTTTTT	CASSARTGTTNEKLFF
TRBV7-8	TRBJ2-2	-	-	TGTGCCAGCAGCCTACTGAAGAACACCGGGGAGCTGTTTTTT	CASSLLKNTGELFF
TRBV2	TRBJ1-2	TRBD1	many	TGTGCCAGCAGTGAGGACAGGGCGTCGGGCTACACCTTC	CASSEDRASGYTF
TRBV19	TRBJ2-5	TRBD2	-	TGTGCCAGTAGTAAAGGACTAGCGGGAGAAGAGACCCAGTACTTC	CASSKGLAGEETQYF
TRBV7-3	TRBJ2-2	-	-	TGTGCCAGCACCAAATCGGGAGCGGTCGGGGAGCTGTTTTTT	CASTKSGAVGELFF
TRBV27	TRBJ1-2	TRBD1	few	TGTGCCAGCAGTTCCCGGGACAGGGTGGGTGGCTACACCTTC	CASSSRDRVGGYTF
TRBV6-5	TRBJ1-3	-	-	TGTGCCAGCAGTTTTTCGGAGTCTGGAAACACCATATATTTT	CASSFSESGNTIYF
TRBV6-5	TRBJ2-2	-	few	TGTGCCAGCGCCCTCGAAGGGGTGGGCACCGGGGAGCTGTTTTTT	CASALEGVGTGELFF
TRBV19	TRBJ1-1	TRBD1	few	TGTGCCAGTAGTGCCCCGGGACAGGGAGGCTCTGAAGCTTTCTTT	CASSAPGQGGSEAFF
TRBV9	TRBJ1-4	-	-	TGTGCCAGCAGCGTAGGACAGTCCTCAACTAATGAAAAACTGTTTTTT	CASSVGQSSTNEKLFF
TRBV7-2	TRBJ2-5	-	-	TGTGCCAGCAGCTTTCGGAGGGGTCGAGAGACCCAGTACTTC	CASSFRRGRETQYF
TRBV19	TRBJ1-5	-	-	TGTGCCAGTAGTTCAACAGAAAATCAGCCCCAGCATTTT	CASSSTENQPQHF
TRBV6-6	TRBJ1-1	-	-	TGTGCCAGCCGACAGCTAGAAGCTTTCTTT	CASRQLEAFF
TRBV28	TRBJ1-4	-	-	TGTGCCAGCAGTGAGAGGGTGCGGGAAAAACTGTTTTTT	CASSERVREKLFF
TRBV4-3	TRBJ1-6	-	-	TGCGCCAGCCGACATTATAATTCACCCCTCCACTTT	CASRHYNSPLHF
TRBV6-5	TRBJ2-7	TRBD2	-	TGTGCCAGCAGTTGGCGGGAGGGCAGGGACGAGCAGTACTTC	CASSWREGRDEQYF
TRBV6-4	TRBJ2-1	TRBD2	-	TGTGCCAGCAGAAGGACTAGCCTACCAAACAATGAGCAGTTCTTC	CASRRTSLPNNEQFF
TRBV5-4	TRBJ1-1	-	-	TGTGCCAGCAGCTTATCAGTTATGAACACTGAAGCTTTCTTT	CASSLSVMNTEAFF
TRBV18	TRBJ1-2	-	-	TGTGCCAGCTCACCCCCCGCGTCTGGTTCCTATGGCTACACCTTC	CASSPPASGSYGYTF
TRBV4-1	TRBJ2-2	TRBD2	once	TGCGCCAGCAGCCAAGATATCGGGACTAGGGGCGGGGAGCTGTTTTTT	CASSQDIGTRGGELFF
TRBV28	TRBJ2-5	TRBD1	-	TGTGCCAGCACGCGACAGGGGGCTTGGGAGACCCAGTACTTC	CASTRQGAWETQYF